Listed here is a single T cell receptor beta chain. Generated by immunoSEQ multiplex PCR, the TCRdb table keeps only in-frame clones and is missing some. The sample includes around 180,000 clones, 87% of them seen just once. These data belong to a study of blood T cell repertoires in COVID-19. The overall study: PBMCs, B-cell-depleted T cells, or T cells provided the cDNA or gDNA that made up the material.

This CDR3 spans 13 amino acids. The V gene lost 6 bases and the J gene lost 3 bases, with 12 bases spanning the gap. The TCR sequence derives from a man aged 35 to 55 with active or convalescent COVID-19. The genes are TRBV12-3 or TRBV12-4 and TRBJ2-7; perhaps TRBD1 as D (5 bases). Input material: peripheral blood. The CDR3 region is CASRPGHIYEQYF. CDR3 sequence (DNA): TGTGCCAGCAGACCCGGACATATCTACGAGCAGTACTTC.